This entry describes one T cell receptor beta chain. The record originates from a study of shared clonotypes between healthy human individuals. CDR3 length: 13 amino acids. Trimming shortened V by 2 bases and J by 9 bases, and 11 bases separated the two germline ends. Germline CDR1 reads SGHAT; CDR2 reads FQNNGV. Sorted subsets were amplified in replicate PCRs using about 200 ng DNA, approximately 30,000 T cell genomes. Assay: immunoSEQ multiplex PCR; the TCRdb copy retains only in-frame clones and omits some. The profile covers 560,000 or so clones, with about 96% appearing a single time and 0.11% taken by the ten largest. Naive-designated CD8 cells lacked CD45RO, were positively enriched for CCR7, and omitted terminally differentiated effector memory CD45RA+ cells.

The genes are TRBV11-2 and TRBJ1-3; D perhaps matches TRBD1 (5 bases). The TCR comes from a woman younger than 45 in good health. The sample was naive CD8+ T cells sorted from blood. CDR3 in DNA: TGTGCCAGCAGCTTAATAGGGGAAGGCACCATATATTTT. It is translated as CASSLIGEGTIYF.